Included here is one T cell receptor beta chain sequence, with context. This clonotype occurred many times. It lacks a known antigen. Base qualities are not provided; no much larger clone lies one nucleotide away. The roughly 39 donors, aged 6 to 90 years, were systemically healthy Caucasian individuals from Russia. Approximately 9.7 milliliters of peripheral blood were drawn from each donor into EDTA-treated Vacutainer tubes. Ficoll-Paque density-gradient centrifugation was used to isolate PBMCs, with at least 6.5 million per sample. Total RNA was extracted from PBMCs with Trizol reagent, with at least 6 micrograms obtained per sample. The percentages of naive CD45RAhigh/CD27high T cells were determined by flow cytometry on a PBMC aliquot from every donor. This specimen comes from a study of blood T cells in healthy people across ages (dated by TCRdb to the mid-2010s). Regarding the research as a whole: In model experiments, template switching captured roughly one uniquely barcoded TCR beta cDNA molecule for every two T cells. Using deep sequencing normalized with unique cDNA molecular identifiers, the study measured how TCR beta repertoire diversity changes with age. Four age groups were formed from the donors: young (average roughly 15 years), middle-aged (approximately 39), aged (roughly 59) and long-lived (approximately 80). To avoid experimental bias, donors of different ages were distributed randomly across sequencing lanes. For two donors (one aged 18 to 30 and one aged 80 or older), the study analyzed two additional independent replicas of 1 million unique cDNA reads from the same blood draw.

Points the paper makes about the study in general: Estimates of total diversity based on one million sequenced T cells were considered lower bounds and underestimates. Since profiling was done on bulk unsorted PBMCs, naive and antigen-experienced compartments could not be conclusively compared. Observed TCR beta diversity per million T cells fell roughly linearly with age, and a significant reduction was already apparent by age approximately 41. There was a strong correlation between observed TCR beta diversity and the percentage of naive T cells measured by flow cytometry. Donor CMV infection status was unknown, potentially confounding age-related changes in expanded clonotypes. Compared with the aged group, the long-lived group had more naive CD4+ T cells, fewer expanded clones and increased TCR diversity, suggesting age selection.

The CDR3, cysteine through phenylalanine, is 13 amino acids long. Just CDR3 DNA is preserved here, 39 bases in frame from base 1. Trimming takes 4 bases off V and 10 bases off J; junction bases not matched to a gene: 7. Library preparation employed 5' RACE. The listed sequencing device is Illumina HiSeq 2500. A second PCR of roughly 7 to 11 cycles was performed with a sample-barcoded 5' primer and a J-beta primer mix. Each TCR beta cDNA molecule received a unique molecular identifier from a template-switch 5' adaptor carrying 12 random nucleotides. Each sample yielded at least 3 million CDR3-containing paired-end reads. The Mint cDNA synthesis kit, primed by a TRBC-specific oligonucleotide, was used to synthesize first-strand cDNA from all RNA. All cDNA was treated with uracil-DNA glycosylase and then went through a first 18-cycle PCR with the universal primers M1SS and BC2_uni_R. The authors' analysis ran thus. For normalization, 1 million high-quality reads, each with a distinct molecular identifier, were randomly selected from each sample. Reads with shared molecular identifiers were discarded instead of being binned into consensus sequences. MiTCR, set to a Q25 quality threshold and the strictest error-elimination algorithm, was used for CDR3 identification, clonotype clustering and error correction. A nonparametric unseen species model with Euler transformation was used to estimate lower-bound total TCR beta diversity. The public reads were reprocessed in TCRdb via fastp at Q25 and MiXCR, keeping in-frame beta chains. For every CDR3 protein sequence, its rows merge into one entry that carries the most common genes and DNA. The V and J calls reflect TCRdb's pipeline rather than the authors' work. The sample table records around 870,000 distinct CDR3 sequences; under 35% of these occur just once. Of the sample, roughly a sixth is held by the ten largest clones.

Sequencing input: blood. The V and J genes are TRBV12-3 or TRBV12-4 and TRBJ2-1; 7 junctional bases match TRBD1. The sequence was collected from a woman older than 75 in good health. The CDR3 protein sequence reads: CASSSRQGGEQFF. The DNA is as follows: TGTGCCAGCAGTTCCCGACAGGGTGGCGAGCAGTTCTTC.